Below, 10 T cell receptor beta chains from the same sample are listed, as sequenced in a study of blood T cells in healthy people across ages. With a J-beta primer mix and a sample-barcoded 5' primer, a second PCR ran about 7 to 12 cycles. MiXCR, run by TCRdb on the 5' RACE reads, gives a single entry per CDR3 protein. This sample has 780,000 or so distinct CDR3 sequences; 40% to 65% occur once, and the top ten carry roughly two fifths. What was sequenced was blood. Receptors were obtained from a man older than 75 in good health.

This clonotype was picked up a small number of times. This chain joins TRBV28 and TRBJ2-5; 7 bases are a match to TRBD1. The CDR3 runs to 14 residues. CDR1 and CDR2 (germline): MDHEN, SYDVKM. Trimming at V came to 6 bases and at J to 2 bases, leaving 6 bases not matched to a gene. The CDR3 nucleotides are TGTGCCAGCAGCTCGGACAGGACGCAAGAGACCCAGTACTTC. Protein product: CASSSDRTQETQYF.

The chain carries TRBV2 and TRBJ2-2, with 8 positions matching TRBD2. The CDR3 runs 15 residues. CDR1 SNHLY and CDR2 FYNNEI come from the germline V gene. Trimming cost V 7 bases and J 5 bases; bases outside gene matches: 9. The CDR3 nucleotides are TGTGCCAGCAACCGAGCGGGAGTTGGGACCGGGGAGCTGTTTTTT. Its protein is CASNRAGVGTGELFF.

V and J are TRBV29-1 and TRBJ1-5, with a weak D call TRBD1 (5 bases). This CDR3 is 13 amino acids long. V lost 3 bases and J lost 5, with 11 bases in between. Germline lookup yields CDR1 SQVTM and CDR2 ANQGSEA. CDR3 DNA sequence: TGCAGCGTTGAGTCAGGGAGCGATCAGCCCCAGCATTTT. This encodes CSVESGSDQPQHF.

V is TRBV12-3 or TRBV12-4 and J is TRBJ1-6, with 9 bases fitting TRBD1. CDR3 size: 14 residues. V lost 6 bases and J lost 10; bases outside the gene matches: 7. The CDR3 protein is CASRGGQGYSPLHF. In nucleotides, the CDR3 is TGTGCCAGCAGGGGGGGACAGGGTTACTCACCCCTCCACTTT.

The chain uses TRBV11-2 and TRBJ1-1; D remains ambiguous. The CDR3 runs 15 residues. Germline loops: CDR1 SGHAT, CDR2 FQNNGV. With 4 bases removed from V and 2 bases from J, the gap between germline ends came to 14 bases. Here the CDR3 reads CASSSPGRGNTEAFF. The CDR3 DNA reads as TGTGCCAGCAGCTCACCCGGACGGGGAAACACTGAAGCTTTCTTT.

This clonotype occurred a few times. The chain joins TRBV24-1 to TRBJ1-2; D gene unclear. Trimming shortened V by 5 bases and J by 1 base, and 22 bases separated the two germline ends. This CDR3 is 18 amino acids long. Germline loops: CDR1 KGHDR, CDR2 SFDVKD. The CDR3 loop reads CATSATESGIPGNYGYTF. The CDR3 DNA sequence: TGTGCCACCAGTGCAACTGAGTCCGGGATACCGGGTAACTATGGCTACACCTTC.

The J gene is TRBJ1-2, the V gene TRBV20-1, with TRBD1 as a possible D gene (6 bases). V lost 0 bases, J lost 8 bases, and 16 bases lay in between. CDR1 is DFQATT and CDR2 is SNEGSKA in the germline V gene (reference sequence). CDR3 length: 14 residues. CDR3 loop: CSAREKTGKGGYTF. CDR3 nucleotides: TGCAGTGCTAGAGAAAAAACAGGGAAGGGCGGCTACACCTTC.

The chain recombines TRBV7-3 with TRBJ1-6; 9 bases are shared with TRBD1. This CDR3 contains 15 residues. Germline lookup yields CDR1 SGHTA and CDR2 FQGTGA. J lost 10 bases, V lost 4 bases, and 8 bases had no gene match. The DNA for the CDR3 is TGTGCCAGCAGCTCTCTTGGACAGGGGCAATCACCCCTCCACTTT. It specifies CASSSLGQGQSPLHF.

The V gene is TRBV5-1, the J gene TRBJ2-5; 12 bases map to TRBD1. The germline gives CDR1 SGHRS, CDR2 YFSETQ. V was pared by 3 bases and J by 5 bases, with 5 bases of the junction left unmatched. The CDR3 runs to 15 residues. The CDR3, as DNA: TGCGCCAGCAGCTGGGGACAGGGGGCGCGGGAGACCCAGTACTTC. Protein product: CASSWGQGARETQYF. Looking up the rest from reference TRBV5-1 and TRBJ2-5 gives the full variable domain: KAGVTQTPRYLIKTRGQQVTLSCSPISGHRSVSWYQQTPGQGLQFLFEYFSETQRNKGNFPGRFSGRQFSNSRSEMNVSTLELGDSALYLCASSWGQGARETQYFGPGTRLLVL.

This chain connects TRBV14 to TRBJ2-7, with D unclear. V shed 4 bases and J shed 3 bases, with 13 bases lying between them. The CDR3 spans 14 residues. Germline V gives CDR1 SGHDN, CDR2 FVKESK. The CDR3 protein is CASSRRAVNYEQYF. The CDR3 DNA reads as TGTGCCAGCAGCCGTCGGGCGGTTAACTACGAGCAGTACTTC.